A selection of T cell receptor beta chains follows, all from one sample in a study of cytomegalovirus exposure and HLA in healthy donors. Sequenced by immunoSEQ multiplex PCR; TCRdb stores in-frame clones only, minus some. The sample lists about 170,000 clones; 80% to 90% were seen once. The sample was PBMCs. The receptors were sampled from a woman younger than 30 in good health and CMV-seronegative. Each CDR3 is given with its conserved first and last residue. Each record gives: D gene, V gene, J gene, CDR3 protein. The D gene is left open where the match is weak.

>TRBD2|TRBV6-1|TRBJ2-7
CATQPFAGGGEQYF
>.|TRBV9|TRBJ2-7
CASSSSYSPNHYEQYF
>TRBD2|TRBV11-3|TRBJ2-7
CASGRLAGGYEQYF
>.|TRBV4-1|TRBJ2-3
CASSQALPARGTDTQYF
>.|TRBV4-3|TRBJ2-7
CASSQEPGPYEQYF
>TRBD1|TRBV28|TRBJ2-7
CASSFRSTGVAYEQYF
>.|TRBV13|TRBJ1-2
CASSRRDFRAGYTF
>.|TRBV7-9|TRBJ1-4
CASSLGAQDINEKLFF
>TRBD2|TRBV18|TRBJ2-1
CASSTLAGTYNEQFF
>TRBD1|TRBV2|TRBJ1-4
CASSDKFQGTGFEKLFF
>TRBD1|TRBV7-9|TRBJ2-2
CASSPKSGTGGPTGELFF
>.|TRBV27|TRBJ1-5
CASSLYPGSSNQPQHF
>TRBD2|TRBV11-2|TRBJ2-5
CASSLGLAGGFETQYF
>TRBD2|TRBV2|TRBJ2-1
CASSEGSGRVSEQFF
>.|TRBV4-3|TRBJ1-3
CASSQDTLSSGNTIYF
>.|TRBV6-1|TRBJ2-2
CASNLQGRTGELFF
>.|TRBV15|TRBJ2-5
CATSEPQGWETQYF
>TRBD2|TRBV5-1|TRBJ2-5
CASSASGVHQETQYF
>.|TRBV6-5|TRBJ2-1
CASSYSRHRNEQFF
>.|TRBV28|TRBJ1-2
CASSLGRGSGGYTF
>TRBD2|TRBV9|TRBJ2-1
CASSARIGGDEQFF
>.|TRBV28|TRBJ1-5
CASDGQDYQPQHF
>TRBD1|TRBV5-4|TRBJ2-7
CASSQGQNSYEQYF
>TRBD1|TRBV5-6|TRBJ2-1
CASSLIRDRAQGVQFF
>TRBD2|TRBV5-8|TRBJ2-3
CASSLAGRSSGPDTQYF
>.|TRBV7-8|TRBJ1-1
CASSLGNMNTEAFF
>TRBD1|TRBV12-5|TRBJ1-1
CASGLQRTGPMNTEAFF
>TRBD2|TRBV5-4|TRBJ2-7
CASSSGRAPYEQYF
>TRBD1|TRBV15|TRBJ2-3
CATSGYGQGATDTQYF
>.|TRBV7-2|TRBJ2-2
CASSIIQGGTGELFF
>.|TRBV21-1|TRBJ1-1
CASREKRGQRDEAFF
>TRBD2|TRBV5-1|TRBJ2-3
CASSLVPSGRGTDTQYF
>TRBD1|TRBV5-1|TRBJ2-1
CASSLSVQGAGNEQFF
>.|TRBV18|TRBJ2-7
CASSRLSSYEQYF
>.|TRBV28|TRBJ2-3
CASSLRRDLQYF
>.|TRBV27|TRBJ2-4
CASSPKGLNIQYF
>.|TRBV7-9|TRBJ1-1
CASSPRDTEAFF
>.|TRBV28|TRBJ1-3
CASSRDLGNTIYF
>.|TRBV27|.
CASSRRGSYEQYF
>TRBD2|TRBV6-1|TRBJ2-7
CASSGTRTVAYEQYF
>.|TRBV7-9|TRBJ2-1
CASSYEQGRLFF
>.|TRBV4-3|TRBJ1-6
CASSPRPYSSYNSPLHF
>.|TRBV27|TRBJ2-7
CASSLFATGASEQYF
>TRBD1|TRBV23-1|TRBJ1-3
CASSQSTRGGQETGNTIYF
>.|TRBV2|TRBJ2-1
CASESREKPYNEQFF
>TRBD1|TRBV28|TRBJ1-3
CASRPRGKAGNTIYF
>TRBD1|TRBV19|TRBJ1-1
CASSIRTGGVGDTEAFF